The rows below give T cell receptor beta chains drawn from one sample of a study of T-cell memory formation after mild COVID-19. In TCRdb, the 5' RACE reads were re-called with MiXCR into one record per CDR3 protein. The table has 200,000 or so distinct CDR3 sequences, 9% to 10% seen once. Sequenced input: PBMCs or a T cell subset sorted from them (not recorded which). The receptors were sampled from a man aged 18-30 years who had mild COVID-19 (a few samples of this study predate the infection). Cell type and time point are not known. The CDR3 runs from the conserved cysteine through the conserved F or W. D genes are given only for firm matches. Some rows mark clone size as missing; the rest say once, few, many or name a class of expanded clone.

j_call: TRBJ1-6; v_call: TRBV7-9; d_call: TRBD1; clone_size: few; cdr3_length: 15; cdr3_aa: CASSPRQGPNSPLHF; cdr3_nt: TGTGCCAGCAGCCCCCGACAGGGTCCTAATTCACCCCTCCACTTT
j_call: TRBJ1-1; v_call: TRBV4-1; d_call: .; clone_size: few; cdr3_length: 14; cdr3_aa: CASSQRPGDGEAFF; cdr3_nt: TGCGCCAGCAGCCAGAGACCGGGTGATGGTGAAGCTTTCTTT
j_call: TRBJ1-1; v_call: TRBV6-2/TRBV6-3; d_call: .; clone_size: few; cdr3_length: 13; cdr3_aa: CASRSSGETEAFF; cdr3_nt: TGTGCCAGCAGATCCTCAGGGGAAACTGAAGCTTTCTTT
j_call: TRBJ2-7; v_call: TRBV20-1; d_call: .; clone_size: few; cdr3_length: 13; cdr3_aa: CSARRGGAVEQYF; cdr3_nt: TGCAGTGCTAGACGAGGGGGGGCCGTCGAGCAGTACTTC
j_call: TRBJ2-5; v_call: TRBV6-5; d_call: TRBD2; clone_size: many; cdr3_length: 15; cdr3_aa: CASSYTGLAVETQYF; cdr3_nt: TGTGCCAGCAGTTACACGGGACTAGCGGTGGAGACCCAGTACTTC
j_call: TRBJ1-1; v_call: TRBV29-1; d_call: .; clone_size: few; cdr3_length: 14; cdr3_aa: CSVGLGVGNTEAFF; cdr3_nt: TGCAGCGTTGGTCTGGGGGTTGGGAACACTGAAGCTTTCTTT
j_call: TRBJ2-3; v_call: TRBV28; d_call: .; clone_size: .; cdr3_length: 15; cdr3_aa: CASRSREGAADTQYF; cdr3_nt: TGTGCCAGCAGAAGCAGGGAAGGGGCAGCAGATACGCAGTATTTT
j_call: TRBJ2-5; v_call: TRBV25-1; d_call: TRBD1; clone_size: few; cdr3_length: 16; cdr3_aa: CASSEAGTGGEETQYF; cdr3_nt: TGTGCCAGCAGTGAAGCGGGGACAGGGGGAGAGGAGACCCAGTACTTC
j_call: TRBJ2-7; v_call: TRBV6-2/TRBV6-3; d_call: TRBD2; clone_size: .; cdr3_length: 17; cdr3_aa: CASSYGTSGGNPYEQYF; cdr3_nt: TGTGCCAGCAGTTACGGGACTAGCGGGGGAAACCCCTACGAGCAGTACTTC
j_call: TRBJ1-2; v_call: TRBV7-9; d_call: .; clone_size: .; cdr3_length: 11; cdr3_aa: CASSLEFGYTF; cdr3_nt: TGTGCCAGCAGCTTAGAATTTGGCTACACCTTC
j_call: TRBJ1-1; v_call: TRBV18; d_call: .; clone_size: once; cdr3_length: 12; cdr3_aa: CASSSFNTEAFF; cdr3_nt: TGTGCCAGCTCATCTTTTAACACTGAAGCTTTCTTT
j_call: TRBJ1-4; v_call: TRBV23-1; d_call: .; clone_size: .; cdr3_length: 11; cdr3_aa: CASSQSEKLFF; cdr3_nt: TGCGCCAGCAGTCAATCCGAAAAACTGTTTTTT
j_call: TRBJ1-3; v_call: TRBV12-3/TRBV12-4; d_call: .; clone_size: few; cdr3_length: 14; cdr3_aa: CASIPGRIGNTIYF; cdr3_nt: TGTGCCAGCATTCCGGGACGGATTGGAAACACCATATATTTT
j_call: TRBJ2-5; v_call: TRBV19; d_call: TRBD1; clone_size: .; cdr3_length: 15; cdr3_aa: CASSAGQGLEETQYF; cdr3_nt: TGTGCCAGTAGCGCCGGACAGGGGTTGGAAGAGACCCAGTACTTC
j_call: TRBJ2-1; v_call: TRBV24-1; d_call: .; clone_size: many; cdr3_length: 13; cdr3_aa: CATSDTKYNEQFF; cdr3_nt: TGTGCCACCAGTGATACTAAGTACAATGAGCAGTTCTTC
j_call: TRBJ1-1; v_call: TRBV5-1; d_call: .; clone_size: many; cdr3_length: 15; cdr3_aa: CASSLGPQRDTEAFF; cdr3_nt: TGCGCCAGCAGCTTGGGCCCCCAGCGGGACACTGAAGCTTTCTTT
j_call: TRBJ2-1; v_call: TRBV7-8; d_call: .; clone_size: few; cdr3_length: 14; cdr3_aa: CASSLEETYNEQFF; cdr3_nt: TGTGCCAGCAGCTTAGAGGAAACTTACAATGAGCAGTTCTTC
j_call: TRBJ1-2; v_call: TRBV20-1; d_call: .; clone_size: .; cdr3_length: 12; cdr3_aa: CSARPSNYGYTF; cdr3_nt: TGCAGTGCTAGACCTTCTAACTATGGCTACACCTTC
j_call: TRBJ2-5; v_call: TRBV7-2; d_call: TRBD2; clone_size: few; cdr3_length: 16; cdr3_aa: CASSQTSGTLQETQYF; cdr3_nt: TGTGCCAGCAGCCAGACTAGCGGGACTCTCCAAGAGACCCAGTACTTC
j_call: TRBJ1-1; v_call: TRBV7-2; d_call: .; clone_size: .; cdr3_length: 13; cdr3_aa: CASSADGGQGAFF; cdr3_nt: TGTGCCAGCAGCGCGGATGGGGGCCAGGGAGCTTTCTTT
j_call: TRBJ2-7; v_call: TRBV18; d_call: .; clone_size: .; cdr3_length: 13; cdr3_aa: CASSPPSRVEQYF; cdr3_nt: TGTGCCAGCTCACCACCTTCCCGCGTCGAGCAGTACTTC
j_call: TRBJ2-3; v_call: TRBV7-9; d_call: .; clone_size: .; cdr3_length: 16; cdr3_aa: CASSQNLAWLTDTQYF; cdr3_nt: TGTGCCAGCAGCCAAAACCTAGCGTGGCTCACAGATACGCAGTATTTT
j_call: TRBJ1-1; v_call: TRBV6-2/TRBV6-3; d_call: .; clone_size: .; cdr3_length: 13; cdr3_aa: CASTAMAHFEAFF; cdr3_nt: TGTGCCAGCACCGCGATGGCCCACTTTGAAGCTTTCTTT
j_call: TRBJ2-5; v_call: TRBV18; d_call: .; clone_size: .; cdr3_length: 15; cdr3_aa: CASSPPDTGGETQYF; cdr3_nt: TGTGCCAGCTCACCACCCGATACCGGTGGGGAGACCCAGTACTTC
j_call: TRBJ2-3; v_call: TRBV24-1; d_call: .; clone_size: few; cdr3_length: 13; cdr3_aa: CATSVGSTDTQYF; cdr3_nt: TGTGCCACCAGTGTGGGGAGCACAGATACGCAGTATTTT
j_call: TRBJ1-1; v_call: TRBV12-3/TRBV12-4; d_call: TRBD1; clone_size: .; cdr3_length: 14; cdr3_aa: CASSPRTGYTEAFF; cdr3_nt: TGTGCCAGCAGTCCACGGACAGGGTATACTGAAGCTTTCTTT
j_call: TRBJ2-3; v_call: TRBV12-3/TRBV12-4; d_call: TRBD1; clone_size: .; cdr3_length: 17; cdr3_aa: CASTQTRDSLFTDTQYF; cdr3_nt: TGTGCCAGCACCCAGACCCGGGACAGCCTATTCACAGATACGCAGTATTTT
j_call: TRBJ2-2; v_call: TRBV4-3; d_call: .; clone_size: .; cdr3_length: 14; cdr3_aa: CASSQEGFAGELFF; cdr3_nt: TGCGCCAGCAGCCAAGAAGGATTCGCCGGGGAGCTGTTTTTT
j_call: TRBJ2-7; v_call: TRBV30; d_call: .; clone_size: .; cdr3_length: 11; cdr3_aa: CAWTRRNEQYF; cdr3_nt: TGTGCCTGGACCCGTCGCAACGAGCAGTACTTC
j_call: TRBJ1-5; v_call: TRBV23-1; d_call: .; clone_size: few; cdr3_length: 14; cdr3_aa: CASSQPYSNQPQHF; cdr3_nt: TGCGCCAGCAGTCAGCCATATAGCAATCAGCCCCAGCATTTT
j_call: TRBJ1-5; v_call: TRBV19; d_call: .; clone_size: .; cdr3_length: 15; cdr3_aa: CASSIGSFSGQPQHF; cdr3_nt: TGTGCCAGTAGTATCGGCTCATTTTCGGGGCAGCCCCAGCATTTT
j_call: TRBJ1-2; v_call: TRBV4-2; d_call: .; clone_size: .; cdr3_length: 14; cdr3_aa: CASRASSEHYGYTF; cdr3_nt: TGTGCCAGCAGGGCGAGCTCGGAGCACTATGGCTACACCTTC
j_call: TRBJ1-2; v_call: TRBV4-1; d_call: TRBD1; clone_size: few; cdr3_length: 15; cdr3_aa: CASSQGTGSGYGYTF; cdr3_nt: TGCGCCAGCAGCCAAGGGACAGGGTCGGGCTATGGCTACACCTTC
j_call: TRBJ1-1; v_call: TRBV4-3; d_call: .; clone_size: .; cdr3_length: 14; cdr3_aa: CASSRDTGFSEAFF; cdr3_nt: TGCGCCAGCAGCCGAGATACAGGGTTCTCTGAAGCTTTCTTT
j_call: TRBJ2-5; v_call: TRBV28; d_call: .; clone_size: .; cdr3_length: 13; cdr3_aa: CASLGLGGQTQYF; cdr3_nt: TGTGCCAGCCTCGGACTAGGGGGCCAGACCCAGTACTTC
j_call: TRBJ2-7; v_call: TRBV10-3; d_call: TRBD1; clone_size: many; cdr3_length: 16; cdr3_aa: CAISESTGDSSYEQYF; cdr3_nt: TGTGCCATCAGTGAGTCGACAGGGGATAGCTCCTACGAGCAGTACTTC
j_call: TRBJ2-7; v_call: TRBV5-4; d_call: TRBD2; clone_size: few; cdr3_length: 14; cdr3_aa: CASSIRLASDEQYF; cdr3_nt: TGTGCCAGCAGCATCCGACTAGCTTCCGACGAGCAGTACTTC
j_call: TRBJ2-5; v_call: TRBV12-3/TRBV12-4; d_call: .; clone_size: many; cdr3_length: 14; cdr3_aa: CASSLRTDQETQYF; cdr3_nt: TGTGCCAGCAGCCTTCGGACGGATCAAGAGACCCAGTACTTC
j_call: TRBJ1-1; v_call: TRBV6-5; d_call: TRBD1; clone_size: many; cdr3_length: 14; cdr3_aa: CASRSDRGYTEAFF; cdr3_nt: TGTGCCAGCAGGTCAGACAGGGGCTACACTGAAGCTTTCTTT
j_call: TRBJ1-6; v_call: TRBV19; d_call: .; clone_size: .; cdr3_length: 13; cdr3_aa: CASSIDRVSPLHF; cdr3_nt: TGTGCCAGTAGTATAGATCGAGTTTCACCCCTCCACTTT
j_call: TRBJ2-3; v_call: TRBV5-1; d_call: TRBD2; clone_size: .; cdr3_length: 13; cdr3_aa: CASASGGSDTQYF; cdr3_nt: TGCGCCAGCGCTAGCGGGGGGTCGGATACGCAGTATTTT
j_call: TRBJ1-2; v_call: TRBV4-3; d_call: .; clone_size: many; cdr3_length: 14; cdr3_aa: CASSQEWGWKGYTF; cdr3_nt: TGCGCCAGCAGCCAAGAATGGGGGTGGAAGGGCTACACCTTC
j_call: TRBJ1-2; v_call: TRBV12-3/TRBV12-4; d_call: .; clone_size: .; cdr3_length: 12; cdr3_aa: CASSFDREGYTF; cdr3_nt: TGTGCCAGCAGTTTTGACAGAGAGGGCTACACCTTC
j_call: TRBJ2-2; v_call: TRBV4-2; d_call: TRBD2; clone_size: few; cdr3_length: 15; cdr3_aa: CASSARGGDTGELFF; cdr3_nt: TGTGCCAGCAGCGCGCGGGGGGGCGACACCGGGGAGCTGTTTTTT
j_call: TRBJ1-5; v_call: TRBV6-2/TRBV6-3; d_call: TRBD1; clone_size: many; cdr3_length: 14; cdr3_aa: CASRNTGGGQPQHF; cdr3_nt: TGTGCCAGCCGAAATACAGGGGGCGGACAGCCCCAGCATTTT
j_call: TRBJ2-3; v_call: TRBV7-3; d_call: .; clone_size: .; cdr3_length: 15; cdr3_aa: CASSSGRRAPDTQYF; cdr3_nt: TGTGCCAGCAGCTCGGGCCGACGGGCTCCAGATACGCAGTATTTT
j_call: TRBJ1-1; v_call: TRBV6-2/TRBV6-3; d_call: TRBD1; clone_size: .; cdr3_length: 13; cdr3_aa: CASSGQGAAEAFF; cdr3_nt: TGTGCCAGCAGTGGACAGGGGGCAGCTGAAGCTTTCTTT